A single sample is the source of the 28 T cell receptor beta chains below, sequenced in a study of cytomegalovirus exposure and HLA in healthy donors. PCR employed 60 Vbeta and 13 Jbeta primers. Libraries were prepared by immunoSEQ multiplex PCR; TCRdb keeps only in-frame clonotypes and omits some of them. The sample lists over 120,000 clones; about 80% were seen once. Sequencing was performed on PBMCs. The receptor set was obtained from a woman in her sixties or seventies in good health and CMV-seropositive.

In this sample, this clone turned up a few times. This rearrangement joins TRBV4-3 to TRBJ2-1, with D hard to call. CDR1 and CDR2 (germline): LGHNA, YSLEER. Between the trimmed V and J ends, which lost 1 base and 0 bases, there was a span of 7 bases. CDR3 length equals 15 residues. As DNA, the CDR3 is TGCGCCAGCAGCCAAGGGCGGTTCTCCTACAATGAGCAGTTCTTC. It yields the protein CASSQGRFSYNEQFF.

The genes are TRBV6-1 and TRBJ1-2; tentatively, D is TRBD1 (5 bases). This CDR3 is 13 amino acids long. V gave up 0 bases and J gave up 8 bases, with 10 bases separating them. The germline V gene has CDR1 MNHNS and CDR2 SASEGT. CDR3: CASSEARQGGYTF. The CDR3 nucleotides read TGTGCCAGCAGTGAAGCGAGGCAGGGCGGCTACACCTTC.

V usage is TRBV28 and J usage is TRBJ1-4; no firm D call. Germline V gene sequence: CDR1 MDHEN, CDR2 SYDVKM. This CDR3 region has 14 residues. With 5 bases removed from V and 5 bases from J, the gap between germline ends came to 12 bases. This chain's CDR3 is CASSPVSRNEKLFF. The CDR3 bases are TGTGCCAGCAGTCCTGTTTCGCGAAATGAAAAACTGTTTTTT.

The chain uses TRBV28 and TRBJ1-1; 7 bases are a match to TRBD1. Germline trimming cut 5 bases from V and 2 bases from J; bases unmatched to any gene: 5. CDR1 and CDR2 from the germline V gene are MDHEN and SYDVKM. The CDR3 consists of 14 residues. The CDR3 DNA follows: TGTGCCAGCAGTGGCCGGGACAGAAACACTGAAGCTTTCTTT. This sequence encodes CASSGRDRNTEAFF.

The chain uses TRBV14 and TRBJ2-7; D is ambiguous. The V gene lost 3 bases and the J gene lost 12 bases, with 15 bases spanning the gap. The germline V gene encodes CDR1 SGHDN and CDR2 FVKESK. The CDR3 spans 12 residues. The CDR3 DNA reads as TGTGCCAGCAGCCAGAGTAATTTGCCCCGGTACTTC. It yields the protein CASSQSNLPRYF. Using reference TRBV14 and TRBJ2-7 for the parts outside the CDR3, the full variable domain is EAGVTQFPSHSVIEKGQTVTLRCDPISGHDNLYWYRRVMGKEIKFLLHFVKESKQDESGMPNNRFLAERTGGTYSTLKVQPAELEDSGVYFCASSQSNLPRYFGPGTRLTVT.

This clone has just one count. This chain joins TRBV9 and TRBJ1-2; D gene unclear. CDR3 length: 14 amino acids. CDR1 and CDR2 (germline): SGDLS, YYNGEE. The V end was cut by 3 bases, the J end by 4 bases, with 13 bases between. The CDR3 is CASSADIVAYGYTF. CDR3 nucleotide sequence: TGTGCCAGCAGCGCTGACATTGTCGCCTATGGCTACACCTTC.

This clone was seen a few times. The chain carries TRBV19 and TRBJ2-6; 11 nucleotides align to TRBD1. Germline-derived CDR1 and CDR2 are LNHDA and SQIVND (reference sequence). V shed 6 bases, J shed 2 bases, and the junction held 6 bases outside the gene matches. This CDR3 has 17 residues. This CDR3 is CASRTGTGGAGANVLTF. CDR3 nucleotides: TGTGCCAGTAGGACCGGGACAGGGGGGGCTGGGGCCAACGTCCTGACTTTC.

V and J are TRBV27 and TRBJ1-2; 12 bases match TRBD1. The germline V gene has CDR1 MNHEY and CDR2 SMNVEV (reference sequence). V trimming: 5 bases; J trimming: 2 bases; junction bases outside the gene matches: 6. The length of the CDR3 is 16 residues. DNA for the CDR3: TGTGCCAGCAGTAACCGGGACAGGGGGCTGAACTATGGCTACACCTTC. Translation gives CASSNRDRGLNYGYTF.

The rearrangement links TRBV30 to TRBJ1-2; 8 nucleotides line up with TRBD1. This CDR3 has 13 residues. V lost 3 bases, J lost 4 bases, and 4 bases stayed unmatched. CDR1 is GTSNPN and CDR2 is SVGIG in the germline V gene (reference sequence). The DNA of the CDR3 is TGTGCCTGGAGCGGACAGGGATTCTATGGCTACACCTTC. Its translation: CAWSGQGFYGYTF.

This clone showed up just a few times. The chain links TRBV2 to TRBJ2-3, with D unclear. The CDR3 extends over 14 amino acids. With 5 bases removed from V and 5 bases from J, the gap between germline ends came to 14 bases. The germline V gene encodes CDR1 SNHLY and CDR2 FYNNEI. CDR3 coding DNA: TGTGCCAGCAGTTCCCGCGGCGCAAGAGATACGCAGTATTTT. Protein sequence: CASSSRGARDTQYF. The complete variable domain, with remaining parts taken from reference TRBV2 and TRBJ2-3, reads EPEVTQTPSHQVTQMGQEVILRCVPISNHLYFYWYRQILGQKVEFLVSFYNNEISEKSEIFDDQFSVERPDGSNFTLKIRSTKLEDSAMYFCASSSRGARDTQYFGPGTRLTVL.

V is TRBV4-1 and J is TRBJ2-1; D is perhaps TRBD1 (5 bases). Germline CDR1 is MGHRA and CDR2 is YSYEKL. There are 14 residues in the CDR3. The V and J ends lost 4 bases and 6 bases respectively, with 13 bases between them. The DNA of the CDR3 is TGCGCCAGCAGCCTGGTCTTCGACAGCAATGAGCAGTTCTTC. It encodes CASSLVFDSNEQFF.

The V and J genes are TRBV7-2 and TRBJ2-5; TRBD2 matches 11 bases. After removal of 5 bases from V and 5 bases from J, the junction contained 10 bases not matched to a gene. The CDR3 is 16 amino acids. From germline, CDR1 is SGHTA and CDR2 FQGNSA. This chain's CDR3 is CASSERATSGTETQYF. DNA of the CDR3: TGTGCCAGCAGCGAAAGGGCGACTAGCGGGACGGAGACCCAGTACTTC. Combining the CDR3 with reference TRBV7-2 and TRBJ2-5 gives the whole variable domain GAGVSQSPSNKVTEKGKDVELRCDPISGHTALYWYRQSLGQGLEFLIYFQGNSAPDKSGLPSDRFSAERTGGSVSTLTIQRTQQEDSAVYLCASSERATSGTETQYFGPGTRLLVL.

The chain couples TRBV30 to TRBJ2-2; TRBD1 is a possible D gene (5 bases). Judging by the DNA end, TRBJ1-3 fits better; the J call may be wrong. The CDR3 has 16 amino acids. In germline, CDR1 is GTSNPN, CDR2 SVGIG (reference sequence). CDR3 coding DNA: TGTGCCTGGAGTGGAGGGACTTCCAGCTCTGGAAACACCATATATTTT. Its protein product is CAWSGGTSSSGNTIYF.

V and J are TRBV30 and TRBJ1-5; TRBD1 is a possible D gene (5 bases). Looked up from germline, CDR1 is GTSNPN and CDR2 is SVGIG (reference sequence). This CDR3 is 15 amino acids long. V lost 2 bases and J lost 6, with 17 bases in between. CDR3 DNA sequence: TGTGCCTGGAGTCCAAACTCTTCAGGGCGTCAGCCCCAGCATTTT. Encoded protein: CAWSPNSSGRQPQHF. Filled out from reference TRBV30 and TRBJ1-5, the complete variable domain reads SQTIHQWPATLVQPVGSPLSLECTVEGTSNPNLYWYRQAAGRGLQLLFYSVGIGQISSEVPQNLSASRPQDRQFILSSKKLLLSDSGFYLCAWSPNSSGRQPQHFGDGTRLSIL.

This chain uses TRBV28 with TRBJ2-1; 7 nucleotides align to TRBD2. The CDR3 is 20 residues long. V trimming: 6 bases; J trimming: 7 bases; junction bases outside the gene matches: 27. Germline CDR1 reads MDHEN; CDR2 reads SYDVKM. For the CDR3, the DNA is TGTGCCAGCAGAGGTTTTAGCCTAGCGGCTACGACCACTTCGGGGAATGAGCAGTTCTTC. Translated, it gives CASRGFSLAATTTSGNEQFF.

This clone was seen a single time. The gene calls are TRBV6-5 and TRBJ2-5; D might be TRBD2 (5 bases). CDR3 size: 14 residues. Germline loops: CDR1 MNHEY, CDR2 SVGAGI. Between the trimmed V and J ends, which lost 5 bases and 6 bases, there was a span of 16 bases. Here the CDR3 DNA reads TGTGCCAGCAGTAGGACTCTAGCTAAGCAGACCCAGTACTTC. It translates to CASSRTLAKQTQYF.

This sequence joins TRBV5-6 and TRBJ2-3, with D perhaps TRBD1 (5 bases). Germline CDR1 is SGHDT and CDR2 is YYEEEE. V was cut by 2 bases and J by 2 bases, with 12 bases left in between. This CDR3 spans 15 amino acids. The CDR3 nucleotides are TGTGCCAGCAGCTTTGTAACAGGCAACACAGATACGCAGTATTTT. This translates into CASSFVTGNTDTQYF.

The chain is built from TRBV27 and TRBJ2-1; weak D call: TRBD2 (5 bases). Trimming took 0 bases from V and 0 from J, leaving 12 bases between them. The germline V gene encodes CDR1 MNHEY and CDR2 SMNVEV (reference sequence). This CDR3 region has 17 residues. The CDR3 sequence is CASSLSWVAISYNEQFF. CDR3 nucleotides: TGTGCCAGCAGTTTATCGTGGGTAGCGATCTCCTACAATGAGCAGTTCTTC.

This chain joins TRBV29-1 and TRBJ1-1; D call uncertain. The V and J ends lost 4 bases and 7 bases respectively, with 13 bases between them. This CDR3 has 12 residues. Germline V gives CDR1 SQVTM, CDR2 ANQGSEA. CDR3 sequence reads: CSVVAQVGEAFF. As DNA, the CDR3 is TGCAGCGTTGTGGCGCAGGTTGGTGAAGCTTTCTTT.

The V gene is TRBV28, the J gene TRBJ2-1, with TRBD2 identical over 7 bases. The germline gives CDR1 MDHEN, CDR2 SYDVKM. The J segment lost 2 bases and the V segment lost 5 bases, leaving 6 bases of the junction unmatched. The CDR3 is 15 residues long. CDR3 sequence reads: CASSPGGNTYNEQFF. The CDR3 DNA is TGTGCCAGCAGTCCCGGGGGGAATACCTACAATGAGCAGTTCTTC.

There are a few counts of this clone. The V gene is TRBV2, the J gene TRBJ1-1; 7 bases align to TRBD1. V lost 7 bases, J lost 1 base, and 6 bases stayed unmatched. The CDR3 is 14 residues long. Germline CDR1 reads SNHLY; CDR2 reads FYNNEI. This CDR3 is CASTWTGSNTEAFF. In DNA, the CDR3 is TGTGCCAGCACCTGGACAGGTTCGAACACTGAAGCTTTCTTT.

The chain uses TRBV19 and TRBJ1-5, with 8 bases lining up with TRBD1. CDR1 is LNHDA, CDR2 SQIVND, per germline (reference sequence). The CDR3 length is 15 residues. V lost 3 bases, J lost 5 bases, and 6 bases stayed unmatched. The CDR3 DNA sequence: TGTGCCAGTAGTATCGGACAGGGTCGACATCAGCCCCAGCATTTT. This codes for CASSIGQGRHQPQHF.

This clone was seen a few times. This chain joins TRBV5-1 and TRBJ1-1; D is possibly TRBD1 (6 bases). The V gene's germline CDR1 is SGHRS and CDR2 YFSETQ. This CDR3 contains 17 residues. V lost 0 bases, J lost 0 bases, and 15 bases lay in between. The CDR3 nucleotides are TGCGCCAGCAGCTTGGGGCTTGTAGGGGGATTGAACACTGAAGCTTTCTTT. It codes for CASSLGLVGGLNTEAFF.

This chain links TRBV28 with TRBJ2-1; 7 nucleotides align to TRBD2. Unmatched junction bases numbered 10, after V lost 1 base and J lost 4 bases. Germline loops: CDR1 MDHEN, CDR2 SYDVKM. There are 17 residues in the CDR3. Written as DNA, the CDR3 is TGTGCCAGCAGTTTATCGGGGGGTCCCCACAGGTACAATGAGCAGTTCTTC. Its translation: CASSLSGGPHRYNEQFF.

Worth noting for this clone: The sample has other DNA sequences that encode this CDR3 too. The CDR3 loop is CASSPGQYQPQHF. The CDR3 region has the DNA TGTGCCAGCAGCCCGGGACAGTATCAGCCCCAGCATTTT. This chain connects TRBV7-9 to TRBJ1-5; TRBD1 agrees at 7 bases. Unmatched junction bases numbered 3, after V lost 5 bases and J lost 5 bases. In germline, CDR1 is SEHNR, CDR2 FQNEAQ (reference sequence). This CDR3 region has 13 residues.

The chain has TRBV4-2 and TRBJ2-7; a weak D match, TRBD2 (6 bases). Looked up from germline, CDR1 is LGHNA and CDR2 is YNFKEQ. The CDR3 extends over 15 amino acids. V was cut by 3 bases and J by 0 bases, with 12 bases left in between. CDR3 loop: CASSHAVAASYEQYF. The CDR3 nucleotides read TGTGCCAGCAGCCACGCTGTAGCGGCCTCCTACGAGCAGTACTTC.

The chain joins TRBV30 to TRBJ2-3; 14 nucleotides align to TRBD2. J lost 3 bases, V lost 7 bases, and 12 bases had no gene match. There are 17 residues in the CDR3. Germline assignment: CDR1 GTSNPN and CDR2 SVGIG (reference sequence). The CDR3 here is CAFSPGLAGVRTDTQYF. CDR3 coding DNA: TGTGCCTTCTCTCCGGGACTAGCGGGAGTCCGAACAGATACGCAGTATTTT.

CDR3 sequence reads: CASSLGGSEKLFF. The CDR3 bases are TGTGCCAGCAGCTTAGGGGGCTCGGAAAAACTGTTTTTT. The genes are TRBV7-2 and TRBJ1-4, with D possibly TRBD1 on 5 matching bases. The germline V gene encodes CDR1 SGHTA and CDR2 FQGNSA. Trimming stripped 1 base from V and 8 bases from J, with 8 bases between. The CDR3 extends over 13 amino acids.